This T cell receptor beta chain was profiled in a study of T cell responses to AZD1222 COVID-19 vaccine. General observations from the study: White British donors predominated, females outnumbered males, and clonal diversity was possibly underestimated. Reportedly, nearly half of unique spike TCRs recognized epitopes outside B.1.351/B.1.1.7 mutations. Only a handful of AZD1222 recipients, several in all, had baseline seropositivity. In all cases, repertoires were sampled only after the peak T cell response.

Sequencing was performed with immunoSEQ multiplex PCR; in TCRdb, only in-frame clones are kept and a portion is missing. The sample contains roughly 110,000 clones, about 90% of which appear only once. About this clone itself: What it recognizes is unknown.

The specimen was peripheral blood, collected 28 days after the second AZD1222 dose. The TCR comes from an adult who received the AZD1222 COVID-19 vaccine.

The DNA for the CDR3 is TGTGCCAGCAGCTCACGGGGGGGCGATATCTATGGCTACACCTTC. This sequence encodes CASSSRGGDIYGYTF. This chain links TRBV7-2 with TRBJ1-2, with a weak D call TRBD1 (6 bases). The germline V and J ends were trimmed by 4 bases and 4 bases, with 16 bases remaining between them. Germline V gives CDR1 SGHTA, CDR2 FQGNSA. The CDR3 has 15 amino acids.